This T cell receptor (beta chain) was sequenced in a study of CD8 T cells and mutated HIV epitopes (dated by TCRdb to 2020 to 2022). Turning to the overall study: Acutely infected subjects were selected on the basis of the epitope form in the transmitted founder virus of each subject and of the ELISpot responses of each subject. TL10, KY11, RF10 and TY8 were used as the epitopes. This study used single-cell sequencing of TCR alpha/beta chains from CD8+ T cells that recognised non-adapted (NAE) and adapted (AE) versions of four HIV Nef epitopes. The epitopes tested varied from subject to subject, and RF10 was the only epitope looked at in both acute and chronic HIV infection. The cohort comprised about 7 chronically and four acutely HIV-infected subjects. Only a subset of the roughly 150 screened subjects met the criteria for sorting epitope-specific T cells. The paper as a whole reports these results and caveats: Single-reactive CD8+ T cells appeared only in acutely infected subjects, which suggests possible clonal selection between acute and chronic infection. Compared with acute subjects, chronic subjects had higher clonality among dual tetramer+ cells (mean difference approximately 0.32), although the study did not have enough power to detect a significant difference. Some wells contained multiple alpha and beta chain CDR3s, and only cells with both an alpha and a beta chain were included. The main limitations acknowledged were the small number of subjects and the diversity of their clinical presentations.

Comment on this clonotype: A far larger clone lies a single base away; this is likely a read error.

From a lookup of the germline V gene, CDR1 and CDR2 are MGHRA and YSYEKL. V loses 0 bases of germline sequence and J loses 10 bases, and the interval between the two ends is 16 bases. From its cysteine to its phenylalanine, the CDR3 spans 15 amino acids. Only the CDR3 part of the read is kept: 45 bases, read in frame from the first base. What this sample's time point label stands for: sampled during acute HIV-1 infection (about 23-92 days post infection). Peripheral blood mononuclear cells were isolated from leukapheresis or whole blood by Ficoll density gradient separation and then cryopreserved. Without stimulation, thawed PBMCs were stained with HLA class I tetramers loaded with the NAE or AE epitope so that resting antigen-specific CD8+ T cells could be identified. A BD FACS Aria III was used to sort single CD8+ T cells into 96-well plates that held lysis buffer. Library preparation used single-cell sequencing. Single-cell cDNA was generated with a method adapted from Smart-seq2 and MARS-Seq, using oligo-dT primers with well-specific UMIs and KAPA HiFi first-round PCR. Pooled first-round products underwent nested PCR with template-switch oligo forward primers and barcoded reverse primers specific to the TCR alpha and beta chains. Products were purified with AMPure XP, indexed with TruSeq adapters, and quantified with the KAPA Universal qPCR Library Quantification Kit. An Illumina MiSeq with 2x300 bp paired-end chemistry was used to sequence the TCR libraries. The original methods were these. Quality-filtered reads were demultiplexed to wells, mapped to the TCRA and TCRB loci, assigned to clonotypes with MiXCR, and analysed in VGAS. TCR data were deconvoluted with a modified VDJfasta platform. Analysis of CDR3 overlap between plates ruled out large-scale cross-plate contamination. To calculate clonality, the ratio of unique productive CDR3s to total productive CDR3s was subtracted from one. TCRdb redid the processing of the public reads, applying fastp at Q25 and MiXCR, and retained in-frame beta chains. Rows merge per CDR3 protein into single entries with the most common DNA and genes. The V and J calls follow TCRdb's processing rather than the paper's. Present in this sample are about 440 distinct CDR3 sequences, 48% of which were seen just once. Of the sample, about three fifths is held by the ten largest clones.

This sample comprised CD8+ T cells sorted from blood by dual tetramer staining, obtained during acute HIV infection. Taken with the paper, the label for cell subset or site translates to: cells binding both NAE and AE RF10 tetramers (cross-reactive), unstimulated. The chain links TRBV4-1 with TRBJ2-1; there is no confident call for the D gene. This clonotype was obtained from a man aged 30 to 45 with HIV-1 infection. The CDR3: CASSQESGMFYEQFF. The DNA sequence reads TGCGCCAGCAGCCAAGAGTCAGGAATGTTCTACGAGCAGTTCTTC.